The clone carrying this TCR beta chain has a handful of counts. The data belong to a study of blood T cells in healthy people across ages. Germline V gene lookup returns CDR1 SGHTA and CDR2 FQGNSA. The CDR3 is 16 residues long. V was pared by 0 bases and J by 8 bases, with 6 bases of the junction left unmatched. Primers used in a second PCR of roughly 6 to 12 cycles were a sample-barcoded 5' primer and a J-beta primer mix. TCRdb recomputed calls from the 5' RACE reads with MiXCR, one row per CDR3 protein. The table includes 780,000 or so distinct CDR3 sequences, about 48% detected once. The TCR sequence derives from a man aged 80 or over in good health. The rearrangement joins TRBV7-2 to TRBJ2-1; 11 bases map to TRBD2. The sample consisted of blood. This CDR3 is CASSLASSGRWDEQFF. CDR3 in DNA: TGTGCCAGCAGCTTAGCGTCTAGCGGGAGGTGGGATGAGCAGTTCTTC.